A single sample is the source of the 20 T cell receptor beta chains below, sequenced in a study of T cells after yellow fever vaccination (dated by TCRdb to the late 2010s). Receptor amplification or capture employed 5' RACE. Sequencing was performed on an Illumina NovaSeq 6000. The public reads were quality trimmed at Q25 with fastp and then assembled into clones with MiXCR by TCRdb, keeping productive beta chains. Merged by CDR3 protein, the rows form single entries marked with the most common genes and DNA. The sample table lists approximately 300,000 distinct CDR3 sequences, roughly 10% of them with a count of one. The ten largest make up approximately 3% of the sample. The sample's treatment or condition label is to be understood as: live attenuated yellow fever vaccine strain. Sample: CD4+ T cells sorted from PBMCs, taken 45 days after the yellow fever booster vaccination. The receptors stem from a man between 18 and 35 years old who received the YFV17D yellow fever vaccine.

A few counts support this clonotype. The chain links TRBV7-6 to TRBJ2-3; 11 bases map to TRBD2. The J segment lost 1 base and the V segment lost 2 bases, leaving 8 bases of the junction unmatched. In germline, CDR1 is SGHVS, CDR2 FNYEAQ. The CDR3 sequence is 18 residues long. The CDR3 coding sequence is TGTGCCAGCAGCTTACAATCCGTACTAGCGGGGGGCACAGATACGCAGTATTTT. This sequence encodes CASSLQSVLAGGTDTQYF.

Only a few counts were recorded for this clonotype. The chain couples TRBV7-2 to TRBJ1-5, with D maybe TRBD1 (6 bases). Trimming cost V 1 base and J 1 base, with 14 bases left between them. The V gene's germline CDR1 is SGHTA and CDR2 FQGNSA. The CDR3 is 17 amino acids. The CDR3 here is CASSLVGTRGSNQPQHF. The CDR3 nucleotides are TGTGCCAGCAGCTTAGTGGGGACCAGGGGCAGCAATCAGCCCCAGCATTTT.

V usage is TRBV5-1 and J usage is TRBJ2-5; TRBD1 aligns across 10 bases. J was trimmed by 4 bases and V by 9 bases; bases with no gene match: 6. Germline V gives CDR1 SGHRS, CDR2 YFSETQ. This CDR3 is built from 13 residues. The CDR3 DNA sequence: TGCGCCACCGGACAGGGGGGAGGAGAGACCCAGTACTTC. Protein: CATGQGGGETQYF.

V is TRBV5-4 and J is TRBJ2-7, with 7 bases identical to TRBD2. Trimming at V came to 3 bases and at J to 3 bases, leaving 9 bases not matched to a gene. Germline V gives CDR1 SGHNT, CDR2 YYREEE (reference sequence). This CDR3 is 15 amino acids long. The CDR3 region has the DNA TGTGCCAGCAGCTACCATCCCGGACTAGACTACGAGCAGTACGTC. Its translation: CASSYHPGLDYEQYV.

This chain connects TRBV9 to TRBJ2-4; D is undetermined. Looked up from germline, CDR1 is SGDLS and CDR2 is YYNGEE. The ends were cut back, 3 bases at V and 0 bases at J, with 10 bases in the middle. The CDR3 contains 15 residues. Written as DNA, the CDR3 is TGTGCCAGCAGCGAAGGGATTCTAGCCAAAAACATTCAGTACTTC. The encoded protein is CASSEGILAKNIQYF. The whole variable domain, remainder taken from reference TRBV9 and TRBJ2-4, is DSGVTQTPKHLITATGQRVTLRCSPRSGDLSVYWYQQSLDQGLQFLIQYYNGEERAKGNILERFSAQQFPDLHSELNLSSLELGDSALYFCASSEGILAKNIQYFGAGTRLSVL.

This chain links TRBV7-2 with TRBJ2-2; no reliable D call. Germline CDR1 and CDR2: SGHTA and FQGNSA. The CDR3 loop spans 13 amino acids. With 5 bases removed from V and 4 bases from J, the gap between germline ends came to 8 bases. In DNA, the CDR3 is TGTGCCAGCAGCACTTATTTCACCGGGGAGCTGTTTTTT. As protein: CASSTYFTGELFF.

The chain links TRBV5-1 to TRBJ2-7; 8 nucleotides line up with TRBD2. The CDR3 is 15 amino acids. With V trimmed by 0 bases and J by 2 bases, 4 bases remained unmatched. Germline V CDR1 and CDR2: SGHRS, YFSETQ. This CDR3 reads CASSLDPGLAYEQYF. The CDR3 DNA reads TGCGCCAGCAGCTTGGATCCGGGACTAGCCTACGAGCAGTACTTC.

The chain has TRBV25-1 and TRBJ1-6, with D possibly being TRBD1 (6 bases). CDR1 and CDR2 from the germline V gene are MGHDK and SYGVNS. The V end lost 0 bases, the J end lost 9 bases, and 12 bases lay between the germline ends. The CDR3 loop spans 15 amino acids. The CDR3: CASSEYWAGVSPLHF. The DNA for the CDR3 is TGTGCCAGCAGTGAATATTGGGCAGGGGTTTCACCCCTCCACTTT.

This clonotype was found a few times. This sequence joins TRBV9 and TRBJ1-2; D remains unclear. CDR1 is SGDLS and CDR2 is YYNGEE in the germline V gene. V was clipped by 0 bases and J by 0 bases, with 9 bases between them. This CDR3 comprises 15 residues. This CDR3 reads CASSVVGVPNYGYTF. Written as DNA, the CDR3 is TGTGCCAGCAGCGTAGTAGGTGTACCTAACTATGGCTACACCTTC.

This CDR3 reads CASSSWQPPYTQYF. The CDR3 DNA sequence: TGTGCCAGCAGCTCGTGGCAACCCCCATATACGCAGTATTTT. The chain uses TRBV7-9 and TRBJ2-3, with D unclear. V gave up 4 bases and J gave up 7 bases, with 15 bases separating them. The length of the CDR3 is 14 residues. Germline assignment: CDR1 SEHNR and CDR2 FQNEAQ (reference sequence).

This clonotype was seen a handful of times. This chain connects TRBV15 to TRBJ2-7; TRBD1 agrees at 8 bases. This CDR3 has 16 residues. The V and J ends lost 3 bases and 2 bases, in that order; junction bases with no gene match: 9. Germline CDR1 reads LNHNV; CDR2 reads YYDKDF (reference sequence). CDR3 DNA: TGTGCCACCAGCAGGGATGAGACAGGGGCCGCCTACGAGCAGTACTTC. Its protein product is CATSRDETGAAYEQYF.

The chain has TRBV10-3 and TRBJ2-1, with D perhaps TRBD2 (6 bases). Trimming left V 7 bases short and J 4 bases short, with 8 bases between. CDR1 is ENHRY, CDR2 SYGVKD, per germline. This CDR3 is built from 12 residues. CDR3 region: CAINGGYNEQFF. DNA of the CDR3: TGTGCCATCAACGGAGGGTACAATGAGCAGTTCTTC.

The rearrangement uses TRBV20-1 and TRBJ1-1, with 8 bases identical to TRBD1. The germline CDR1 and CDR2 sequences are DFQATT and SNEGSKA (reference sequence). CDR3 length equals 13 residues. The V and J ends lost 6 bases and 7 bases, in that order; junction bases with no gene match: 10. The CDR3 sequence: CSAGQAGGDEAFF. DNA of the CDR3: TGCAGTGCGGGCCAGGCAGGGGGCGATGAAGCTTTCTTT.

The chain uses TRBV4-1 and TRBJ1-5; the D is unclear. Germline V CDR1 and CDR2: MGHRA, YSYEKL. The V and J ends lost 0 bases and 5 bases respectively, with 17 bases between them. The CDR3 runs 17 residues. Here the CDR3 reads CASSQESGRTRDQPQHF. The CDR3, as DNA: TGCGCCAGCAGCCAAGAGAGCGGGAGGACTCGGGATCAGCCCCAGCATTTT.

This clonotype was observed a few times. The chain combines TRBV7-2 with TRBJ2-5, with 8 positions matching TRBD2. CDR3 length: 14 residues. In germline, CDR1 is SGHTA, CDR2 FQGNSA. The V gene end was trimmed by 6 bases and the J gene end by 5 bases; junction bases not matched to a gene: 8. The CDR3 loop is CASRPRGAYETQYF. The CDR3 DNA follows: TGTGCCAGCAGACCGCGGGGGGCTTACGAGACCCAGTACTTC.

The table lists this clonotype with many counts. This chain links TRBV7-9 with TRBJ2-3, with no clear D. Germline V lookup: CDR1 SEHNR, CDR2 FQNEAQ (reference sequence). The CDR3 extends over 14 amino acids. The V gene lost 5 bases and the J gene lost 2 bases, with 11 bases spanning the gap. For the CDR3, the DNA is TGTGCCAGCAGCGATACAGAACTCACAGATACGCAGTATTTT. Protein product: CASSDTELTDTQYF.

The rearrangement joins TRBV9 to TRBJ2-5; the D is unclear. The CDR3 contains 14 residues. From germline, CDR1 is SGDLS and CDR2 YYNGEE. V lost 4 bases, J lost 1 base, and 11 bases lay in between. Here the CDR3 DNA reads TGTGCCAGCAGCAGGCTTTCGTCCCAAGAGACCCAGTACTTC. This sequence encodes CASSRLSSQETQYF.

The rearrangement links TRBV7-9 to TRBJ2-5, with D possibly being TRBD1 (6 bases). V lost 3 bases and J 3 bases, leaving 17 bases between the germline ends. The CDR3 has 16 amino acids. CDR1 is SEHNR, CDR2 FQNEAQ, per germline (reference sequence). The CDR3 nucleotides read TGTGCCAGCAGCTTCCCACCGGGGACAAAAGAAGAGACCCAGTACTTC. The encoded protein is CASSFPPGTKEETQYF.

The gene calls are TRBV7-9 and TRBJ1-2; D remains unclear. The V end lost 5 bases, the J end lost 7 bases, and 11 bases lay between the germline ends. The CDR3 is made up of 12 amino acids. Germline loops: CDR1 SEHNR, CDR2 FQNEAQ (reference sequence). The CDR3 reads CASSQVEFGYTF. The CDR3 DNA is TGTGCCAGCAGCCAGGTAGAGTTTGGCTACACCTTC. The whole variable domain, remainder taken from reference TRBV7-9 and TRBJ1-2, is DTGVSQNPRHKITKRGQNVTFRCDPISEHNRLYWYRQTLGQGPEFLTYFQNEAQLEKSRLLSDRFSAERPKGSFSTLEIQRTEQGDSAMYLCASSQVEFGYTFGSGTRLTVV.

This clonotype was seen many times. The V call is TRBV5-1, the J call TRBJ2-5, with 8 bases that match TRBD1. The CDR3 is 14 amino acids. Germline V gene sequence: CDR1 SGHRS, CDR2 YFSETQ. With 4 bases clipped from V and 4 bases from J, the junction kept 6 bases outside the gene matches. Here the CDR3 DNA reads TGCGCCAGCAGCGCCCGACAGGGGAGAGAGACCCAGTACTTC. It translates to CASSARQGRETQYF. The full variable domain, rest sourced from reference TRBV5-1 and TRBJ2-5, is KAGVTQTPRYLIKTRGQQVTLSCSPISGHRSVSWYQQTPGQGLQFLFEYFSETQRNKGNFPGRFSGRQFSNSRSEMNVSTLELGDSALYLCASSARQGRETQYFGPGTRLLVL.